This T cell receptor beta chain was recovered during a study of shared clonotypes between healthy human individuals. Study summary: A couple of women and a few men aged 18 to 49 made up the donors.

Sequencing was performed with immunoSEQ multiplex PCR; in TCRdb, only in-frame clones are kept and a portion is missing. The repertoire holds some 1.5 million clones, with 95% to 97% as singletons. The V end lost 4 bases, the J end lost 0 bases, and 12 bases lay between the germline ends. The CDR3 sequence is 15 residues long. Per the germline V gene, CDR1 is ENHRY and CDR2 is SYGVKD. This clone has only one observation. The source is a man between 25 and 39 years old in good health. V and J are TRBV10-3 and TRBJ2-5, with D perhaps matching TRBD1 (5 bases). The specimen sequenced was naive CD4+ T cells sorted from blood. Subset: CD45RA+ positively selected. The DNA for the CDR3 is TGTGCCATCAGTGGTAGGCAGGGTAACCAAGAGACCCAGTACTTC. Translation: CAISGRQGNQETQYF.